This T cell receptor beta chain was profiled in a study of cytomegalovirus exposure and HLA in healthy donors. Regarding the study as a whole: Most observed TCR sequences were rare, whereas some public TCRs were detected in many donors. There were a few CMV-associated chains whose specificity for CMV antigens was confirmed in vitro.

It was the approximately 120-subject validation cohort, separate from the approximately 700-subject first cohort, to which the donors belonged. A remark on this clone: Its antigen is as yet unknown.

Germline V gene data show CDR1 as MNHEY and CDR2 as SMNVEV (reference sequence). Trimming took off 5 bases at V and 1 base at J, with 3 bases between the two ends. The CDR3 contains 12 residues. Only in-frame clones appear in the TCRdb table, and some are missing; sequencing was by immunoSEQ multiplex PCR. The sample lists about 200,000 clones; over 65% were seen once. The V call is TRBV27, the J call TRBJ1-5, with D hard to call. This sequence was found in a young woman in good health and CMV-seronegative. The material sequenced was PBMCs. CDR3 loop: CASSPSNQPQHF. CDR3 nucleotides: TGTGCCAGCAGTCCGAGCAATCAGCCCCAGCATTTT.